Described below is a single TCR beta chain sequence and its context. The antigen remains unidentified. The sample comes from a study of radiotherapy plus CTLA-4 blockade in lung cancer. About the study: For approximately 19% of patients, objective responses occurred, and about 34% had disease control.

This CDR3 is 14 amino acids long. Trimming stripped 2 bases from V and 4 bases from J, with 12 bases between. CDR1 and CDR2 (germline): SGHRS, YFSETQ. Overall study results and limits: Some TCR clones had been derived from tumors. These clones expanded in peripheral blood after radiotherapy plus ipilimumab.

People whose metastatic non-small-cell lung cancer was chemo-refractory got focal radiation along with CTLA-4 blockade by ipilimumab. Produced via immunoSEQ multiplex PCR; TCRdb's table is partial and in-frame only. The repertoire consists of approximately 95,000 clones, with roughly four fifths occurring once and the leading ten covering around 3%. The source is a human donor with non-small cell lung cancer who had a partial response to radiotherapy plus ipilimumab. This specimen was peripheral blood, taken from a patient treated with radiotherapy plus ipilimumab. This chain links TRBV5-1 with TRBJ2-5; possible D gene TRBD2, 5 bases. The CDR3 region has the DNA TGCGCCAGCAGCTTCACGGGTGGAGGAGAGACCCAGTACTTC. Translating it yields CASSFTGGGETQYF.